This entry lists 28 T cell receptor beta chains sequenced from one sample in a study of T cell repertoires in cytomegalovirus infection. MiXCR, run by TCRdb on the reads, gives a single entry per CDR3 protein. The sample consists of more than 400,000 distinct CDR3 sequences, around a quarter of them appearing once. Sequencing was performed on PBMCs. All receptors derive from a human donor in good health (CMV status not recorded). Some clones in this sample may be carry-over from other donors' samples.

This clonotype was counted only a few times. The chain is built from TRBV6-6 and TRBJ1-4; D is perhaps TRBD1 (6 bases). The ends were cut back, 2 bases at V and 3 bases at J, with 10 bases in the middle. CDR3 length: 15 residues. Germline loops: CDR1 MNHNY, CDR2 SVGAGI (reference sequence). The CDR3 bases are TGTGCCAGCAGTTACACGGACAGCCCTAATGAAAAACTGTTTTTT. Its translation: CASSYTDSPNEKLFF.

This chain connects TRBV11-3 to TRBJ2-3; D might be TRBD2 (5 bases). This CDR3 contains 14 residues. V was trimmed by 5 bases and J by 6 bases, leaving 15 bases between them. From germline, CDR1 is SGHNT and CDR2 YENEEA. The chain's CDR3 is CASSPGGVADTQYF. The DNA for the CDR3 is TGTGCCAGCAGCCCCGGAGGAGTTGCGGATACGCAGTATTTT.

This clonotype has a handful of counts. The chain recombines TRBV20-1 with TRBJ2-3, with 7 bases lining up with TRBD2. The germline CDR1 and CDR2 sequences are DFQATT and SNEGSKA (reference sequence). V lost 2 bases to trimming and J lost 2 bases; unmatched junction nucleotides: 7. The CDR3 extends over 15 amino acids. The CDR3 bases are TGCAGTGCTAGAAGGGCCCTAGCGGTCACAGATACGCAGTATTTT. Translated: CSARRALAVTDTQYF.

The chain links TRBV11-3 to TRBJ2-1, with 9 bases lining up with TRBD2. V lost 10 bases, J lost 0 bases, and 7 bases stayed unmatched. CDR3 length: 15 amino acids. Germline CDR1 SGHNT, CDR2 YENEEA. This CDR3 reads CATTPTSGSYNEQFF. The CDR3 DNA is TGTGCCACCACCCCGACTAGCGGCTCCTACAATGAGCAGTTCTTC.

This chain joins TRBV4-1 and TRBJ1-2; D is uncertain. The CDR3 runs to 16 residues. The germline V gene has CDR1 MGHRA and CDR2 YSYEKL. Trimming cost V 1 base and J 4 bases, with 16 bases left between them. CDR3: CASSQGQTDWRYGYTF. CDR3 nucleotide sequence: TGCGCCAGCAGCCAAGGACAAACCGACTGGCGCTATGGCTACACCTTC.

This chain uses TRBV5-5 with TRBJ2-2; TRBD1 matches at 9 bases. The length of the CDR3 is 15 residues. Germline V CDR1 and CDR2: SGHKS, YYEKEE (reference sequence). V dropped 3 bases and J dropped 4; count of bases not matched to a gene: 4. This chain's CDR3 is CASSWGTGITGELFF. As DNA, the CDR3 is TGTGCCAGCAGCTGGGGGACAGGGATCACCGGGGAGCTGTTTTTT.

J is TRBJ2-7 and V is TRBV12-3 or TRBV12-4, with D perhaps matching TRBD1 or TRBD2 (5 bases each). The CDR3 is made up of 14 amino acids. The V and J ends lost 5 bases and 2 bases respectively, with 13 bases between them. The CDR3 DNA is TGTGCCAGCAGTGCCGGGACGGCGGCCTACGAGCAGTACGTC. It is translated as CASSAGTAAYEQYV.

This clonotype has a handful of counts. The gene calls are TRBV19 and TRBJ2-3; 14 bases match TRBD2. The CDR3 length is 17 residues. V shed 5 bases and J 2 bases; nucleotides not matched to a gene: 6. Germline-derived CDR1 and CDR2 are LNHDA and SQIVND (reference sequence). The CDR3 protein is CASSPGLAGEPTDTQYF. The CDR3 DNA sequence: TGTGCCAGTAGTCCGGGACTAGCGGGAGAGCCCACAGATACGCAGTATTTT.

Ten or more counts support this clonotype. V is TRBV12-3 or TRBV12-4 and J is TRBJ1-2; no reliable D call. Trimming pared 6 bases from V and 3 bases from J, leaving 5 bases between. This CDR3 comprises 11 residues. The CDR3 here is CASRGYYGYTF. DNA of the CDR3: TGTGCCAGCAGGGGATACTATGGCTACACCTTC.

This clonotype occurred a few times. The rearrangement joins TRBV24-1 to TRBJ2-2; tentatively, D is TRBD1 (6 bases). There are 17 residues in the CDR3. The V gene lost 4 bases and the J gene lost 3 bases, with 17 bases spanning the gap. Germline CDR1 reads KGHDR; CDR2 reads SFDVKD. The CDR3 sequence: CATSDPQTGTDTGELFF. The CDR3 coding sequence is TGTGCCACCAGTGACCCACAAACAGGGACGGACACCGGGGAGCTGTTTTTT.

This chain joins TRBV6-2 or TRBV6-3 and TRBJ2-1, with TRBD2 identical over 7 bases. The V gene's germline CDR1 is MNHEY and CDR2 SVGEGT. The CDR3 covers 13 residues. CDR3 nucleotides: TGTGCGGGGGGGGACGGGCCCTACAATGAGCAGTTCTTC. Translating gives CAGGDGPYNEQFF.

The gene calls are TRBV6-6 and TRBJ2-7; 7 positions match TRBD2. Per the germline V gene, CDR1 is MNHNY and CDR2 is SVGAGI (reference sequence). V was clipped by 7 bases and J by 5 bases; unmatched bases: 14. The CDR3 loop spans 15 amino acids. CDR3 DNA: TGTGCCAGCAACCGGGGCCAGCGGGATGTCCACGAGCAGTACTTC. It codes for CASNRGQRDVHEQYF.

This clonotype was observed a single time. The chain carries TRBV20-1 and TRBJ2-1, with 7 bases that match TRBD2. CDR3 length: 15 amino acids. V shed 1 base and J 2 bases; nucleotides not matched to a gene: 5. Germline CDR1 reads DFQATT; CDR2 reads SNEGSKA (reference sequence). CDR3 DNA sequence: TGCAGTGCTAGAGGCGGGAGAGAGCCCTACAATGAGCAGTTCTTC. This encodes CSARGGREPYNEQFF.

The chain joins TRBV2 to TRBJ2-1; 9 bases are shared with TRBD1. This CDR3 spans 21 amino acids. Germline CDR1 reads SNHLY; CDR2 reads FYNNEI. V dropped 6 bases and J dropped 3; count of bases not matched to a gene: 24. Written as DNA, the CDR3 is TGTGCCAGCAGCCCCCGGAGGACGGGACAGGGAGCGTTTTCGATCTACAATGAGCAGTTCTTC. Its translation is CASSPRRTGQGAFSIYNEQFF.

The V gene is TRBV11-2, the J gene TRBJ2-5; TRBD1 aligns across 10 bases. From germline, CDR1 is SGHAT and CDR2 FQNNGV. With V trimmed by 6 bases and J by 5 bases, 6 bases remained unmatched. CDR3 length: 14 residues. The CDR3 DNA follows: TGTGCCAGCAGAACGACAGGGGGCGCGGAGACCCAGTACTTC. It yields the protein CASRTTGGAETQYF.

V usage is TRBV2 and J usage is TRBJ2-5; D is unresolved. Deletions cut 8 bases from V and 6 bases from J, with 13 bases between. Per the germline V gene, CDR1 is SNHLY and CDR2 is FYNNEI. This CDR3 has 12 residues. The CDR3 DNA is TGTGCCAGCTCCCCTGGTTCTAAGACCCAGTACTTC. Its translation is CASSPGSKTQYF.

V usage is TRBV5-1 and J usage is TRBJ2-7; D gene ambiguous. The CDR3 is 13 residues long. Germline V gives CDR1 SGHRS, CDR2 YFSETQ. V gave up 1 base and J gave up 5 bases, with 10 bases separating them. CDR3 sequence reads: CASSLNGGDEQYF. CDR3 DNA sequence: TGCGCCAGCAGCTTGAACGGTGGGGACGAGCAGTACTTC.

The rearrangement links TRBV12-3 or TRBV12-4 to TRBJ2-2, with 7 bases that match TRBD2. CDR3 length: 17 residues. Trimming removed 8 bases from V and 2 bases from J; junction bases left unmatched: 14. CDR3 protein: CASRRSSSGLNTGELFF. The CDR3 nucleotides read TGTGCCAGCCGCCGATCGAGTAGCGGGCTTAACACCGGGGAGCTGTTTTTT.

This chain joins TRBV12-3 or TRBV12-4 and TRBJ2-7; D gene unclear. This CDR3 contains 12 residues. The V gene lost 4 bases and the J gene lost 3 bases, with 7 bases spanning the gap. Written as DNA, the CDR3 is TGTGCCAGCAGTTCCGTACTCTACGAGCAGTACTTC. Protein: CASSSVLYEQYF.

This clonotype was seen ten or more times. The chain employs TRBV7-2 and TRBJ2-5; TRBD1 is a possible D gene (6 bases). Trimming removed 5 bases at V and 5 bases at J, with 15 bases between. The CDR3 covers 14 residues. CDR1 and CDR2 (germline): SGHTA, FQGNSA. The CDR3 sequence is CASSNQQGSETQYF. The CDR3 DNA reads as TGTGCCAGCAGCAACCAACAGGGATCGGAGACCCAGTACTTC. The whole variable domain, remainder taken from reference TRBV7-2 and TRBJ2-5, is GAGVSQSPSNKVTEKGKDVELRCDPISGHTALYWYRQSLGQGLEFLIYFQGNSAPDKSGLPSDRFSAERTGGSVSTLTIQRTQQEDSAVYLCASSNQQGSETQYFGPGTRLLVL.

This clonotype appeared once. This sequence joins TRBV29-1 and TRBJ1-2; D might be TRBD1 (6 bases). V lost 0 bases and J 8 bases, leaving 16 bases between the germline ends. The CDR3 is 14 residues long. Germline values: CDR1 SQVTM, CDR2 ANQGSEA. CDR3 sequence: CSVEDRDTRLGYTF. For the CDR3, the DNA is TGCAGCGTTGAAGATAGGGACACCCGGTTAGGCTACACCTTC.

The V and J genes are TRBV19 and TRBJ1-1, with D possibly matching TRBD1 (5 bases). Trimming removed 8 bases at V and 2 bases at J, with 9 bases between. CDR3 size: 12 residues. CDR1 is LNHDA, CDR2 SQIVND, per germline (reference sequence). This CDR3 is CASFRVNTEAFF. CDR3 coding DNA: TGTGCCAGTTTCAGGGTTAACACTGAAGCTTTCTTT.

The genes are TRBV2 and TRBJ1-2, with 8 bases aligning to TRBD1. V lost 4 bases, J lost 8 bases, and 6 bases stayed unmatched. The germline V gene encodes CDR1 SNHLY and CDR2 FYNNEI. CDR3 length: 13 residues. CDR3 coding DNA: TGTGCCAGCAGTGGGTGGACAGGGCGAGGCTACACCTTC. It codes for CASSGWTGRGYTF.

Ten or more counts support this clonotype. The V call is TRBV7-2, the J call TRBJ1-6; D is unresolved. This CDR3 has 13 amino acids. Germline V CDR1 and CDR2: SGHTA, FQGNSA. Trimming took off 6 bases at V and 3 bases at J, with 6 bases between the two ends. The CDR3 loop is CASSSLYNSPLHF. DNA of the CDR3: TGTGCCAGCAGTTCCCTCTATAATTCACCCCTCCACTTT.

The chain recombines TRBV7-9 with TRBJ1-2; 7 bases are shared with TRBD1. This CDR3 has 12 residues. After removal of 4 bases from V and 8 bases from J, the junction contained 4 bases not matched to a gene. Germline CDR1 reads SEHNR; CDR2 reads FQNEAQ (reference sequence). The CDR3 here is CASSSDRLGYTF. Here the CDR3 DNA reads TGTGCCAGCAGCTCGGACAGGTTGGGCTACACCTTC.

There are many counts of this clonotype. The chain links TRBV12-3 or TRBV12-4 to TRBJ1-5; D is possibly TRBD1 (5 bases). There are 15 residues in the CDR3. V shed 5 bases and J shed 5 bases, with 16 bases lying between them. The CDR3 reads CASSGDGRRDQPQHF. CDR3 sequence (DNA): TGTGCCAGCAGTGGGGATGGTCGCAGGGATCAGCCCCAGCATTTT.

The chain carries TRBV5-8 and TRBJ2-1, with 8 bases lining up with TRBD2. CDR1 is SGHTS and CDR2 is YDEGEE in the germline V gene. The V segment lost 1 base and the J segment 4 bases; nucleotides outside the gene matches: 4. The CDR3 extends over 15 amino acids. CDR3 sequence: CASSLYSSGYNEQFF. The CDR3 DNA follows: TGTGCCAGCAGCTTGTACTCTAGCGGGTACAATGAGCAGTTCTTC.

This clonotype was counted ten times or more. V usage is TRBV20-1 and J usage is TRBJ2-5; TRBD1 aligns across 7 bases. The V and J ends lost 0 bases and 1 base, in that order; junction bases with no gene match: 5. Per germline, CDR1 DFQATT and CDR2 SNEGSKA (reference sequence). This CDR3 spans 15 amino acids. For the CDR3, the DNA is TGCAGTGCTAGAGATCCGGGGACAGCCCAAGAGACCCAGTACTTC. Translated, it gives CSARDPGTAQETQYF.